Shown below are 27 T cell receptor beta chains from a single sample sequenced in a study of blood T cell repertoires in COVID-19. The assay was immunoSEQ multiplex PCR, and TCRdb's table has in-frame clones only and misses some. This table holds 90,000 to 120,000 clones, 85% to 95% found once. The sequencing sample was made of peripheral blood. These receptors were collected from a woman aged 25 to 39 with acute or convalescent COVID-19.

The table lists this clone with a few counts. The chain recombines TRBV10-3 with TRBJ1-1; 7 nucleotides line up with TRBD1. This CDR3 is 15 amino acids long. CDR1 and CDR2 from the germline V gene are ENHRY and SYGVKD. J gave up 4 bases and V 0 bases, and 5 bases lay outside the gene matches. The DNA for the CDR3 is TGTGCCATCAGTGAGTCGGTCGAGGGGGCCACTGAAGCTTTCTTT. This sequence encodes CAISESVEGATEAFF.

The V call is TRBV10-2, the J call TRBJ2-1; 8 nucleotides align to TRBD2. The germline gives CDR1 WSHSY, CDR2 SAAADI. The V gene end was trimmed by 5 bases and the J gene end by 4 bases; junction bases not matched to a gene: 16. The CDR3 contains 18 residues. CDR3 sequence (DNA): TGCGCCAGCAGTTTTAATGCGGCCGGGGGGGGATTTTACAATGAGCAGTTCTTC. Translated, it gives CASSFNAAGGGFYNEQFF.

The chain links TRBV18 to TRBJ2-4; 9 nucleotides align to TRBD2. This CDR3 has 14 residues. CDR1 KGHSH and CDR2 LQKENI come from the germline V gene. J gave up 5 bases and V 3 bases, and 2 bases lay outside the gene matches. The chain's CDR3 is CASSPRTSENIQYF. In nucleotides, the CDR3 is TGTGCCAGCTCACCCCGGACTAGCGAAAACATTCAGTACTTC.

The gene calls are TRBV19 and TRBJ2-5, with 13 bases lining up with TRBD2. The CDR3 length is 16 residues. The junction had 6 bases not matched to a gene; V was cut back by 3 bases and J by 5 bases. Germline V gene lookup returns CDR1 LNHDA and CDR2 SQIVND (reference sequence). The CDR3 protein is CASSMTSGGRWETQYF. DNA for the CDR3: TGTGCCAGTAGTATGACTAGCGGGGGGAGGTGGGAGACCCAGTACTTC.

The chain recombines TRBV4-3 with TRBJ2-3; possible D gene TRBD2, 6 bases. Trimming took off 1 base at V and 4 bases at J, with 18 bases between the two ends. Germline lookup yields CDR1 LGHNA and CDR2 YSLEER. CDR3 size: 17 residues. The CDR3 DNA reads TGCGCCAGCAGCCAAGTAGGAGGGAGGTCCTTTCCAGATACGCAGTATTTT. It yields the protein CASSQVGGRSFPDTQYF.

The chain combines TRBV24-1 with TRBJ2-2; 8 bases fit TRBD1. CDR1 and CDR2 (germline): KGHDR, SFDVKD. The CDR3 extends over 17 amino acids. The ends lost 0 bases at V and 5 bases at J; junction bases unmatched: 7. The chain's CDR3 is CATSDLLPGGETGELFF. The DNA of the CDR3 is TGTGCCACCAGTGATTTGCTTCCAGGGGGCGAGACCGGGGAGCTGTTTTTT.

The chain uses TRBV5-1 and TRBJ1-1; maybe TRBD1 (6 bases). V was trimmed by 2 bases and J by 1 base, leaving 18 bases between them. The CDR3 extends over 17 amino acids. Germline loops: CDR1 SGHRS, CDR2 YFSETQ. Here the CDR3 reads CASSFGTRQPTNTEAFF. As DNA, the CDR3 is TGCGCCAGCAGCTTTGGGACACGCCAACCTACGAACACTGAAGCTTTCTTT.

In its sample, this clone was seen once. The rearrangement uses TRBV7-2 and TRBJ2-7; tentative D call: TRBD2 (7 bases). V lost 1 base, J lost 6 bases, and 13 bases lay in between. CDR1 and CDR2 (germline): SGHTA, FQGNSA. The CDR3 is made up of 14 amino acids. The CDR3, as DNA: TGTGCCAGCAGCTTAGAAACAGGGAGGGGCGAGCAGTACTTC. Protein: CASSLETGRGEQYF.

This clone has just a few counts. The chain is built from TRBV19 and TRBJ1-1, with 8 bases lining up with TRBD1. V dropped 6 bases and J dropped 3; count of bases not matched to a gene: 6. CDR1 is LNHDA, CDR2 SQIVND, per germline (reference sequence). The length of the CDR3 is 14 residues. CDR3 sequence reads: CASRVRGPDTEAFF. CDR3 coding DNA: TGTGCCAGTAGGGTCAGGGGGCCGGACACTGAAGCTTTCTTT.

The V call is TRBV13, the J call TRBJ1-2, with no clear D. The CDR3 covers 14 residues. The V end was cut by 1 base, the J end by 4 bases, with 10 bases between. Germline CDR1 PRHDT, CDR2 FYEKMQ (reference sequence). CDR3 DNA: TGTGCCAGCAGCTTAGAGGCGGAATCCTATGGCTACACCTTC. It specifies CASSLEAESYGYTF.

The CDR3 sequence is CASSYRGSYNSPLHF. Here the CDR3 DNA reads TGTGCCAGCAGTTATCGGGGGTCCTATAATTCACCCCTCCACTTT. V is TRBV6-2 or TRBV6-3 and J is TRBJ1-6, with D perhaps matching TRBD1 (5 bases). V was shortened by 3 bases and J by 1 base, with 7 bases between the two germline ends. The CDR3 consists of 15 residues. Germline CDR1 reads MNHEY; CDR2 reads SVGEGT.

This clone has just a few counts. V usage is TRBV2 and J usage is TRBJ1-5; TRBD1 agrees at 9 bases. Germline V CDR1 and CDR2: SNHLY, FYNNEI. V was clipped by 7 bases and J by 1 base; unmatched bases: 5. There are 15 residues in the CDR3. CDR3 DNA sequence: TGTGCCAGCATACAGGGGGCAGGAAGCAATCAGCCCCAGCATTTT. Residues: CASIQGAGSNQPQHF.

The chain employs TRBV5-6 and TRBJ1-4, with a tentative D call TRBD1 (5 bases). Trimming left V 4 bases short and J 8 bases short, with 15 bases between. Germline V gene sequence: CDR1 SGHDT, CDR2 YYEEEE. The CDR3 spans 14 residues. CDR3 in DNA: TGTGCCAGCAGCCACGACCGGGGGGACGAAAAACTGTTTTTT. Translating it yields CASSHDRGDEKLFF.

The sample holds one count of this clone. The chain couples TRBV12-3 or TRBV12-4 to TRBJ1-2; D is undetermined. The CDR3 is 12 residues long. V gave up 9 bases and J gave up 0 bases, with 8 bases separating them. The CDR3 reads CASKGANYGYTF. The DNA for the CDR3 is TGTGCCAGTAAGGGAGCTAACTATGGCTACACCTTC.

The rearrangement joins TRBV18 to TRBJ2-7; 9 bases fit TRBD1. Germline CDR1 reads KGHSH; CDR2 reads LQKENI. The CDR3 consists of 15 residues. V gave up 3 bases and J gave up 6 bases; unmatched junction bases: 9. DNA of the CDR3: TGTGCCAGCTCACCCAAGGTGGGGACAGGGTCCGAGCAGTACTTC. It translates to CASSPKVGTGSEQYF.

The genes are TRBV21-1 and TRBJ2-3; the table assigns TRBD2, which was not confirmed against the DNA. TRBV21-1 is tagged as a pseudogene. This CDR3 has 15 amino acids. CDR3 sequence: CASHEAGSFTDTQYF. The DNA for the CDR3 is TGTGCCAGCCACGAGGCGGGAAGTTTTACAGATACGCAGTATTTT.

V gene TRBV2 combines with J gene TRBJ2-5; possibly TRBD1 for D (6 bases). The V and J ends lost 2 bases and 1 base respectively, with 17 bases between them. This CDR3 is 17 amino acids long. CDR1 SNHLY and CDR2 FYNNEI come from the germline V gene. The CDR3 region has the DNA TGTGCCAGCAGTGAATTCGGGCAGGGGATAGCCCAAGAGACCCAGTACTTC. Amino acid sequence: CASSEFGQGIAQETQYF.

V gene TRBV5-6 combines with J gene TRBJ2-3, with no clear D. Trimming cost V 3 bases and J 3 bases, with 11 bases left between them. Germline V CDR1 and CDR2: SGHDT, YYEEEE. This CDR3 contains 14 residues. The CDR3 protein is CASSYTIRTDTQYF. Written as DNA, the CDR3 is TGTGCCAGCAGCTATACTATACGGACAGATACGCAGTATTTT.

The rearrangement joins TRBV28 to TRBJ1-2, with 7 bases fitting TRBD1. Germline CDR1 reads MDHEN; CDR2 reads SYDVKM. The CDR3 loop spans 15 amino acids. Trimming at V came to 10 bases and at J to 8 bases, leaving 19 bases not matched to a gene. CDR3 protein: CATTARNGAGGGYTF. In nucleotides, the CDR3 is TGTGCCACGACAGCAAGAAATGGGGCAGGGGGAGGCTACACCTTC.

The chain is built from TRBV19 and TRBJ1-5; TRBD1 might be the D (6 bases). This CDR3 is 15 amino acids long. Germline V gene lookup returns CDR1 LNHDA and CDR2 SQIVND (reference sequence). V lost 3 bases and J lost 0, with 9 bases in between. In DNA, the CDR3 is TGTGCCAGTAGTATGTACAGGGTTAGCAATCAGCCCCAGCATTTT. Translating gives CASSMYRVSNQPQHF.

V is TRBV4-1 and J is TRBJ2-1; D ambiguous. The CDR3 is made up of 19 amino acids. V was cut by 0 bases and J by 3 bases, with 21 bases left in between. CDR1 MGHRA and CDR2 YSYEKL come from the germline V gene. CDR3 sequence (DNA): TGCGCCAGCAGCCAAGATGCTGCGGAAAAACCATTCATCTACAATGAGCAGTTCTTC. The encoded protein is CASSQDAAEKPFIYNEQFF.

This sequence joins TRBV5-4 and TRBJ1-1; D is undetermined. The CDR3 contains 15 residues. From germline, CDR1 is SGHNT and CDR2 YYREEE (reference sequence). V lost 1 base and J lost 6, with 16 bases in between. CDR3 sequence (DNA): TGTGCCAGCAGCTTGATAAGCGGCGGGTTGGCTGAAGCTTTCTTT. Its protein product is CASSLISGGLAEAFF.

The chain uses TRBV24-1 and TRBJ1-2, with 11 bases fitting TRBD1. This CDR3 region has 14 residues. V lost 7 bases to trimming and J lost 4 bases; unmatched junction nucleotides: 4. CDR1 is KGHDR and CDR2 is SFDVKD in the germline V gene. The CDR3 nucleotides are TGTGCCACCAGGGGACAGGGGGACGTCTATGGCTACACCTTC. Amino acids: CATRGQGDVYGYTF.

The gene calls are TRBV19 and TRBJ1-2, with 12 nucleotides matching TRBD1. V was clipped by 3 bases and J by 7 bases; unmatched bases: 6. CDR1 and CDR2 (germline): LNHDA, SQIVND (reference sequence). This CDR3 is 15 amino acids long. The DNA for the CDR3 is TGTGCCAGTAGTATTCCGGGACAGGGGGCGCCTGGCTACACCTTC. Translated, it gives CASSIPGQGAPGYTF.

The V gene is TRBV10-2, the J gene TRBJ1-1, with 9 nucleotides matching TRBD1. This CDR3 has 13 amino acids. The trim removed 2 bases at V and 6 bases at J, leaving 1 base unmatched. Germline V gene data show CDR1 as WSHSY and CDR2 as SAAADI. The CDR3 DNA follows: TGCGCCAGCAGTGAGAGGGACAGGGCTGAAGCTTTCTTT. As protein: CASSERDRAEAFF.

This chain uses TRBV14 with TRBJ2-2; 10 bases fit TRBD2. After removal of 11 bases from V and 5 bases from J, the junction contained 8 bases not matched to a gene. The germline gives CDR1 SGHDN, CDR2 FVKESK. The CDR3 has 14 residues. CDR3 nucleotides: TGTGCCCAAGGACCTAGCGGGAGAACCGGGGAGCTGTTTTTT. Translating gives CAQGPSGRTGELFF.

The chain recombines TRBV4-3 with TRBJ1-6; 7 bases map to TRBD1. The V segment lost 4 bases and the J segment 10 bases; nucleotides outside the gene matches: 16. Germline V CDR1 and CDR2: LGHNA, YSLEER. This CDR3 comprises 17 residues. The CDR3 DNA follows: TGCGCCAGCAGCCTTGAATTTACAGGGGAAGTCCTATCACCCCTCCACTTT. Residues: CASSLEFTGEVLSPLHF.